The rows below give T cell receptor beta chains drawn from one sample of a study of CD8 T cells in Susac syndrome. TCRdb used MiXCR to reprocess the immunoSEQ multiplex PCR reads, holding one entry per CDR3 protein. In the table there are under 200,000 distinct CDR3 sequences, approximately 96% of which are singletons. Sequencing was carried out using CD4+ T cells from PBMCs. The receptors were sampled from a human donor with Susac syndrome. CDR3s include the opening cysteine and the closing phenylalanine or tryptophan. A D gene is named only where the DNA matches it firmly.

J gene: TRBJ2-5; D gene: NA; V gene: TRBV20-1; CDR3 DNA: TGCAGTGCCGCCGACAGCGAGGAGACCCAGTACTTC; CDR3 protein: CSAADSEETQYF
J gene: TRBJ2-5; D gene: NA; V gene: TRBV3-1; CDR3 DNA: TGTGCCAGCAGCCACCAGACAGCGCAAGAGACCCAGTACTTC; CDR3 protein: CASSHQTAQETQYF
J gene: TRBJ2-2; D gene: TRBD2; V gene: TRBV12-3/TRBV12-4; CDR3 DNA: TGTGCCAGCAGTTCCCCGACCTTTAGCGGGACCGGGGAGCTGTTTTTT; CDR3 protein: CASSSPTFSGTGELFF
J gene: TRBJ2-5; D gene: TRBD1; V gene: TRBV5-1; CDR3 DNA: TGCGCCAGCTCCCGGGGACCGGGGACAGGGACGGAGACCCAGTACTTC; CDR3 protein: CASSRGPGTGTETQYF
J gene: TRBJ2-1; D gene: NA; V gene: TRBV20-1; CDR3 DNA: TGCAGTGCTAGATCGTCCTTTCTAGCGCTTGACGATGAGCAGTTCTTC; CDR3 protein: CSARSSFLALDDEQFF
J gene: TRBJ1-2; D gene: TRBD1; V gene: TRBV20-1; CDR3 DNA: TGCAGTGCTATACAGGGGATGTCAAGCTACACCTTC; CDR3 protein: CSAIQGMSSYTF
J gene: TRBJ2-1; D gene: NA; V gene: TRBV6-1; CDR3 DNA: TGTGCCAGCAGTGAATCGAGCTCCTACAATGAGCAGTTCTTC; CDR3 protein: CASSESSSYNEQFF
J gene: TRBJ1-1; D gene: NA; V gene: TRBV10-2; CDR3 DNA: TGCGCCAGCAGTGGACTTGGGAACACTGAAGCTTTCTTT; CDR3 protein: CASSGLGNTEAFF
J gene: TRBJ2-7; D gene: NA; V gene: TRBV5-1; CDR3 DNA: TGCGCCAGCAGCGCCAATAGGGCCTACGAGCAGTACTTC; CDR3 protein: CASSANRAYEQYF
J gene: TRBJ1-1; D gene: NA; V gene: TRBV2; CDR3 DNA: TGTGCCAGCACGGAGGAAATGAACACTGAAGCTTTCTTT; CDR3 protein: CASTEEMNTEAFF
J gene: TRBJ1-2; D gene: TRBD1; V gene: TRBV6-6; CDR3 DNA: TGTGCCAGCAGGCCGCCCGGGACAGCTCGAGAAGGCTACACCTTC; CDR3 protein: CASRPPGTAREGYTF
J gene: TRBJ2-7; D gene: TRBD2; V gene: TRBV11-2; CDR3 DNA: TGTGCCAGCAGCCCGACGGGACTAGCGGGGGTCGAGCAGTACTTC; CDR3 protein: CASSPTGLAGVEQYF
J gene: TRBJ1-2; D gene: NA; V gene: TRBV7-2; CDR3 DNA: TGTGCCAGCAGCTTCCAGGTCGGGGGGGTTGGCTACACCTTC; CDR3 protein: CASSFQVGGVGYTF